This T cell receptor beta chain was profiled in a study of cytomegalovirus exposure and HLA in healthy donors. Germline V CDR1 and CDR2: MNHEY, SMNVEV (reference sequence). The CDR3 contains 13 residues. J lost 4 bases, V lost 5 bases, and 2 bases had no gene match. Study-wide results and limits: Earlier findings revealed that most TCR beta V segments proved productive either about 90% or about 30% of the time.

The PCR contained 60 Vbeta and 13 Jbeta primers. Methods used by the authors: Tens of millions of unique TCR beta chains, 9 million to 14 million shared, were counted in a later analysis. Assay: immunoSEQ multiplex PCR; the TCRdb copy retains only in-frame clones and omits some. V, J and clone size reflect that table, while D and trimming were determined from the DNA. The sample yields some 200,000 clones, over 75% seen once. A remark on this clone: Its antigen is unknown.

Material for sequencing was PBMCs. The chain combines TRBV27 with TRBJ1-2; 9 nucleotides align to TRBD1. The sequence derives from a man in his forties or fifties in good health and CMV-seronegative. Written as DNA, the CDR3 is TGTGCCAGCAGTGAGGACAGGGGCTATGGCTACACCTTC. Amino acids: CASSEDRGYGYTF.